The 24 T cell receptor beta chains below were found in one sample sequenced in a study of blood T cell repertoires in COVID-19. The assay was immunoSEQ multiplex PCR, and TCRdb's table has in-frame clones only and misses some. The table has approximately 70,000 clones, over 75% seen once. What was sequenced was peripheral blood. The receptors here all came from a man between 45 and 60 years old with active COVID-19.

The chain has TRBV24-1 and TRBJ2-1, with a weak D call TRBD1 (6 bases). Germline assignment: CDR1 KGHDR and CDR2 SFDVKD. The ends were cut back, 4 bases at V and 2 bases at J, with 14 bases in the middle. The CDR3 extends over 16 amino acids. The CDR3 DNA sequence: TGTGCCACCAGTGACGAGGGGGTCCCCCCCTACAATGAGCAGTTCTTC. Amino acids: CATSDEGVPPYNEQFF.

J is TRBJ2-5 and V is TRBV21-1; the DNA was not compared with TRBD2, the D call given in the table. TRBV21-1 represents a pseudogene. CDR3 length equals 17 residues. CDR3 bases: TGTGCCAGCAGCAAATTTTGTGGGAGGGTTAAGGGGGAGACCCAGTACTTC. This codes for CASSKFCGRVKGETQYF.

For the CDR3, the DNA is TGTGCCAGTAGTATTGACGGGAGGGCCTTGGATGAGCAGTTCTTC. Protein sequence: CASSIDGRALDEQFF. The chain is built from TRBV19 and TRBJ2-1; 8 positions agree with TRBD2. The CDR3 runs 15 residues. Trimming at V came to 3 bases and at J to 8 bases, leaving 9 bases not matched to a gene. Germline CDR1 and CDR2: LNHDA and SQIVND (reference sequence).

The chain combines TRBV6-2 or TRBV6-3 with TRBJ2-3; 10 bases align to TRBD1. Germline V CDR1 and CDR2: MNHEY, SVGEGT. The trim removed 4 bases at V and 4 bases at J, leaving 8 bases unmatched. This CDR3 is 16 amino acids long. The CDR3 spells CASSWRDRGQSDTQYF. As DNA, the CDR3 is TGTGCCAGCAGTTGGAGGGACAGGGGCCAATCAGATACGCAGTATTTT.

The chain uses TRBV19 and TRBJ1-6, with D possibly being TRBD1 (6 bases). V was clipped by 3 bases and J by 7 bases, with 10 bases between them. Germline V gives CDR1 LNHDA, CDR2 SQIVND (reference sequence). This CDR3 comprises 14 residues. CDR3 sequence: CASSMGTQNSPLHF. The CDR3 nucleotides are TGTGCCAGTAGTATGGGGACACAAAATTCACCCCTCCACTTT.

The chain is built from TRBV5-6 and TRBJ1-5, with 9 bases lining up with TRBD1. CDR1 and CDR2 from the germline V gene are SGHDT and YYEEEE. The CDR3 totals 14 residues. Trimming cost V 4 bases and J 4 bases; bases outside gene matches: 3. The CDR3 nucleotides are TGTGCCAGCAGCCTGACAGGGGGTAATCAGCCCCAGCATTTT. Translated: CASSLTGGNQPQHF.

The V and J genes are TRBV5-4 and TRBJ2-2, with 8 positions matching TRBD2. With V trimmed by 5 bases and J by 8 bases, 11 bases remained unmatched. Germline lookup yields CDR1 SGHNT and CDR2 YYREEE (reference sequence). The CDR3 is 15 amino acids. CDR3 sequence: CASSSGLVISGELFF. As DNA, the CDR3 is TGTGCCAGCAGTTCGGGACTAGTGATTTCTGGGGAGCTGTTTTTT. Full variable domain (missing parts from reference TRBV5-4 and TRBJ2-2): ETGVTQSPTHLIKTRGQQVTLRCSSQSGHNTVSWYQQALGQGPQFIFQYYREEENGRGNFPPRFSGLQFPNYSSELNVNALELDDSALYLCASSSGLVISGELFFGEGSRLTVL.

The chain joins TRBV28 to TRBJ2-7, with 10 bases identical to TRBD2. The germline CDR1 and CDR2 sequences are MDHEN and SYDVKM. The CDR3 has 14 residues. Trimming removed 8 bases from V and 4 bases from J; junction bases left unmatched: 8. DNA of the CDR3: TGTGCCAGCCAGAGCGGGAGGGCCCCTTACGAGCAGTACTTC. This codes for CASQSGRAPYEQYF.

The V gene is TRBV5-1, the J gene TRBJ2-5; D possibly corresponds to TRBD2 (5 bases). V lost 3 bases, J lost 5 bases, and 14 bases lay in between. The CDR3 extends over 14 amino acids. Germline CDR1 reads SGHRS; CDR2 reads YFSETQ. The CDR3 here is CASSYQDRGETQYF. The CDR3 region has the DNA TGCGCCAGCAGCTACCAGGACCGAGGGGAGACCCAGTACTTC.

V usage is TRBV11-3 and J usage is TRBJ2-3, with D unresolved. Germline CDR1 is SGHNT and CDR2 is YENEEA. V dropped 1 base and J dropped 2 bases, with 13 bases sitting between them. CDR3 length: 16 amino acids. The CDR3 DNA is TGTGCCAGCAGCTTAGGGCGGATAGGAATCACAGATACGCAGTATTTT. This codes for CASSLGRIGITDTQYF.

The CDR3 region has the DNA TGTGCCAGCAGTTATGGACAACCACCTGGAAACACCATATATTTT. It codes for CASSYGQPPGNTIYF. The gene calls are TRBV6-5 and TRBJ1-3; a possible D gene is TRBD1 (5 bases). Per the germline V gene, CDR1 is MNHEY and CDR2 is SVGAGI. The CDR3 is made up of 15 amino acids. V lost 3 bases to trimming and J lost 2 bases, with 11 bases between them.

V is TRBV11-2 and J is TRBJ2-7, with D possibly being TRBD1 (5 bases). Trimming pared 3 bases from V and 4 bases from J, leaving 7 bases between. Germline CDR1 and CDR2: SGHAT and FQNNGV. The CDR3 covers 12 residues. CDR3 loop: CASSLGQYEQYF. The CDR3 DNA sequence: TGTGCCAGCAGCTTGGGGCAGTACGAGCAGTACTTC.

This chain links TRBV19 with TRBJ2-7, with TRBD1 matching 8 bases. The germline V gene has CDR1 LNHDA and CDR2 SQIVND (reference sequence). J was trimmed by 2 bases and V by 8 bases; bases with no gene match: 8. This CDR3 region has 14 residues. CDR3 nucleotides: TGTGCCAGTGGAAGGACAGGGCCACCCTACGAGCAGTACTTC. Protein product: CASGRTGPPYEQYF.

This sequence joins TRBV7-8 and TRBJ2-7, with 7 bases fitting TRBD1. With V trimmed by 7 bases and J by 3 bases, 6 bases remained unmatched. The CDR3 is 13 residues long. Germline V lookup: CDR1 SGHVS, CDR2 FQNEAQ. Here the CDR3 reads CASTQGVGYEQYF. The CDR3 DNA is TGTGCCAGCACCCAGGGGGTCGGCTACGAGCAGTACTTC.

The chain couples TRBV24-1 to TRBJ2-3; TRBD1 matches 9 bases. Germline loops: CDR1 KGHDR, CDR2 SFDVKD. The CDR3 is made up of 14 amino acids. Germline trimming cut 4 bases from V and 5 bases from J; bases unmatched to any gene: 3. The CDR3 reads CATSEDRGVDTQYF. CDR3 sequence (DNA): TGTGCCACCAGTGAGGACAGGGGAGTAGATACGCAGTATTTT.

The rearrangement joins TRBV2 to TRBJ1-1; possible D gene TRBD1, 5 bases. Germline CDR1 and CDR2: SNHLY and FYNNEI. CDR3 length: 13 amino acids. Trimming removed 8 bases from V and 5 bases from J, with 15 bases in between. CDR3 amino acids: CASRSPGGTEAFF. The CDR3 DNA reads as TGTGCCAGCCGGAGTCCCGGGGGGACTGAAGCTTTCTTT.

The gene calls are TRBV28 and TRBJ1-2; 7 positions match TRBD1. The CDR3 loop spans 15 amino acids. Germline V CDR1 and CDR2: MDHEN, SYDVKM. The trim removed 5 bases at V and 2 bases at J, leaving 8 bases unmatched. CDR3: CASSTQNRGNYGYTF. CDR3 nucleotides: TGTGCCAGCAGTACTCAAAACAGGGGAAACTATGGCTACACCTTC.

The rearrangement links TRBV19 to TRBJ1-1, with D possibly matching TRBD1 (6 bases). This CDR3 comprises 13 residues. V was clipped by 8 bases and J by 5 bases, with 15 bases between them. Germline V gene lookup returns CDR1 LNHDA and CDR2 SQIVND (reference sequence). The CDR3 coding sequence is TGTGCCAGTGGCACAGGGATTAGGACTGAAGCTTTCTTT. As protein: CASGTGIRTEAFF.

In this sample, this clone turned up a few times. V usage is TRBV19 and J usage is TRBJ2-7; 11 bases align to TRBD1. Germline V gene data show CDR1 as LNHDA and CDR2 as SQIVND (reference sequence). The CDR3 extends over 15 amino acids. Trimming at V came to 7 bases and at J to 2 bases, leaving 7 bases not matched to a gene. Here the CDR3 DNA reads TGTGCCAGTACGATTGGGACAGGGGGAACCTACGAGCAGTACTTC. Protein: CASTIGTGGTYEQYF.

The rearrangement joins TRBV6-2 or TRBV6-3 to TRBJ2-3, with TRBD1 matching 8 bases. Germline-derived CDR1 and CDR2 are MNHEY and SVGEGT. The CDR3 has 16 amino acids. After removal of 2 bases from V and 1 base from J, the junction contained 5 bases not matched to a gene. CDR3 amino acids: CASSYVSDRGTDTQYF. CDR3 sequence (DNA): TGTGCCAGCAGTTACGTTTCGGACAGGGGCACAGATACGCAGTATTTT.

This rearrangement joins TRBV25-1 to TRBJ2-1, with 8 nucleotides matching TRBD1. The V gene end was trimmed by 5 bases and the J gene end by 6 bases; junction bases not matched to a gene: 3. The CDR3 loop spans 13 amino acids. In germline, CDR1 is MGHDK, CDR2 SYGVNS. This CDR3 is CASSRTGFNEQFF. CDR3 bases: TGTGCCAGCAGTAGGACAGGGTTCAATGAGCAGTTCTTC.

The rearrangement links TRBV19 to TRBJ2-7; D possibly corresponds to TRBD1 (5 bases). The CDR3 has 14 residues. Trimming took 0 bases from V and 3 from J, leaving 9 bases between them. CDR1 is LNHDA, CDR2 SQIVND, per germline (reference sequence). DNA for the CDR3: TGTGCCAGTAGTATAGATCCAGGGAACTACGAGCAGTACTTC. As protein: CASSIDPGNYEQYF.

The chain uses TRBV27 and TRBJ2-6; weak D call: TRBD1 (6 bases). V lost 5 bases, J lost 2 bases, and 10 bases lay in between. The germline CDR1 and CDR2 sequences are MNHEY and SMNVEV (reference sequence). CDR3 length: 15 amino acids. For the CDR3, the DNA is TGTGCCAGCAGTAGCTGGGGGCCTGGGGCCAACGTCCTGACTTTC. Protein: CASSSWGPGANVLTF. The whole variable domain, filled in from reference TRBV27 and TRBJ2-6, reads EAQVTQNPRYLITVTGKKLTVTCSQNMNHEYMSWYRQDPGLGLRQIYYSMNVEVTDKGDVPEGYKVSRKEKRNFPLILESPSPNQTSLYFCASSSWGPGANVLTFGAGSRLTVL.

The chain is built from TRBV19 and TRBJ2-6; D is unclear. CDR3 length: 15 amino acids. Germline assignment: CDR1 LNHDA and CDR2 SQIVND (reference sequence). Trimming took off 6 bases at V and 0 bases at J, with 9 bases between the two ends. The CDR3 sequence: CASSPVSSGANVLTF. CDR3 nucleotide sequence: TGTGCCAGTAGCCCGGTTAGCTCTGGGGCCAACGTCCTGACTTTC.